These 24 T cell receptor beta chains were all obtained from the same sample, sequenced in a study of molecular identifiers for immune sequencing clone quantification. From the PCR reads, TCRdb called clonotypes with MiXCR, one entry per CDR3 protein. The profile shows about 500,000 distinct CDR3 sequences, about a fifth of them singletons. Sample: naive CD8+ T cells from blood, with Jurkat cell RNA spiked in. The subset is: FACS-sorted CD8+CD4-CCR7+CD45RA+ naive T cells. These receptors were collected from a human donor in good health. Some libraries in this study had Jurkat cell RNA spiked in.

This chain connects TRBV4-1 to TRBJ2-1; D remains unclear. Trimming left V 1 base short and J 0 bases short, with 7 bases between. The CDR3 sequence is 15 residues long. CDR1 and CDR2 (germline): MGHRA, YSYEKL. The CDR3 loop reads CASSQGQTSYNEQFF. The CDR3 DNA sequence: TGCGCCAGCAGCCAAGGTCAAACCTCCTACAATGAGCAGTTCTTC.

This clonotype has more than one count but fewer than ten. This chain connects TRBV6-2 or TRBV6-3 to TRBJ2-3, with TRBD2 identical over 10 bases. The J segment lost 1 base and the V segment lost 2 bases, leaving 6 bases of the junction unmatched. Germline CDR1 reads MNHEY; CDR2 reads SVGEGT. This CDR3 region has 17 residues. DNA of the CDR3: TGTGCCAGCAGTTACCTCAAGCGGGGGGGACGCACAGATACGCAGTATTTT. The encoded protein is CASSYLKRGGRTDTQYF.

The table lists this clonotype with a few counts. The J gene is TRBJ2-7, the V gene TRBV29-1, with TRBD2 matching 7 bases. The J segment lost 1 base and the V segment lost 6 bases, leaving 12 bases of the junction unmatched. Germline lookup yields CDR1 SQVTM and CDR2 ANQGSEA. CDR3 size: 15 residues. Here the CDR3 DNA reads TGCAGCGTAGAAATCACTAGCGAGCCGTCCTACGAGCAGTACTTC. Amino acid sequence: CSVEITSEPSYEQYF.

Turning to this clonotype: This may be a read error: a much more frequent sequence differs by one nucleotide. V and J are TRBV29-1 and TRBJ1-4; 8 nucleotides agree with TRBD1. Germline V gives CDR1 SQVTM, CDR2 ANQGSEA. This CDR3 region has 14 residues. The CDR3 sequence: CSVRMDRAFEKQFF. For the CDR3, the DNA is TGCAGCGTTCGCATGGACAGGGCTTTTGAAAAACAGTTTTTT. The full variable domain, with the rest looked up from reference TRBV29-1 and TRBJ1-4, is SAVISQKPSRDICQRGTSLTIQCQVDSQVTMMFWYRQQPGQSLTLIATANQGSEATYESGFVIDKFPISRPNLTFSTLTVSNMSPEDSSIYLCSVRMDRAFEKQFFGSGTQLSVL.

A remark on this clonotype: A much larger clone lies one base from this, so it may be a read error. In DNA form, the CDR3 reads TGTACCAGCAGTTACGGTGCTCTACAGATGAACACTGAAGCTTTCTTT. It yields the protein CTSSYGALQMNTEAFF. The chain combines TRBV6-2 or TRBV6-3 with TRBJ1-1; no definite D call. CDR1 MNHEY and CDR2 SVGEGT come from the germline V gene. This CDR3 has 16 residues.

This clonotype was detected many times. CDR3 in DNA: TGTGCCAGCAGGACCGGGACAGGAGAAGAGACCCAGTACTTC. It translates to CASRTGTGEETQYF. The chain carries TRBV6-5 and TRBJ2-5; TRBD1 matches at 8 bases. There are 14 residues in the CDR3. Germline trimming cut 6 bases from V and 3 bases from J; bases unmatched to any gene: 6. Looked up from germline, CDR1 is MNHEY and CDR2 is SVGAGI.

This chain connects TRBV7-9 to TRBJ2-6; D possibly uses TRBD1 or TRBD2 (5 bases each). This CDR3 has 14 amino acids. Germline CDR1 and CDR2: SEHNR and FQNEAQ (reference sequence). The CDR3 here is CAGSPREGANVLTF. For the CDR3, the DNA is TGTGCGGGGAGCCCCAGGGAAGGGGCCAACGTCCTGACTTTC.

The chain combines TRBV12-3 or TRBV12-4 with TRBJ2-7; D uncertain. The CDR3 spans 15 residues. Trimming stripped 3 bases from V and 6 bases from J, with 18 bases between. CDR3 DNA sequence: TGTGCCAGCAGTTTTGCGACCTCATTTGGGGTCGAGCAGTACTTC. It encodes CASSFATSFGVEQYF.

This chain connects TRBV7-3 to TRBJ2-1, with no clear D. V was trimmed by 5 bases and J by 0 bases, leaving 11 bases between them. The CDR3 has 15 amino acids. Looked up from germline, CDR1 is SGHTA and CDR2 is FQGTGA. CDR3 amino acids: CASSDGLRSYNEQFF. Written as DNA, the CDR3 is TGTGCCAGCAGCGACGGCTTACGCTCCTACAATGAGCAGTTCTTC.

CDR3: CASSQEWSSGANVLTF. In nucleotides, the CDR3 is TGCGCCAGCAGCCAAGAGTGGAGCTCTGGGGCCAACGTCCTGACTTTC. The V call is TRBV4-1, the J call TRBJ2-6, with D unclear. Germline V gene sequence: CDR1 MGHRA, CDR2 YSYEKL. The length of the CDR3 is 16 residues. V was pared by 0 bases and J by 0 bases, with 6 bases between.

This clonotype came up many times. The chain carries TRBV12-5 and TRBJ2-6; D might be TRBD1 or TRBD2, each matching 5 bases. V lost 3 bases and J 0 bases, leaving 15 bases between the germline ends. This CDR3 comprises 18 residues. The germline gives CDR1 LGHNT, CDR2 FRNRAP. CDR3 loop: CASGLAGTAISGANVLTF. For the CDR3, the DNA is TGTGCTAGTGGTTTAGCCGGGACCGCTATCTCTGGGGCCAACGTCCTGACTTTC.

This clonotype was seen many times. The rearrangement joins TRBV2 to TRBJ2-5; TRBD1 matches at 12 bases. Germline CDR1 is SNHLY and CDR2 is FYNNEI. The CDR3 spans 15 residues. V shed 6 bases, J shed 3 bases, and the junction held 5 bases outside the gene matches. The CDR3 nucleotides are TGTGCCAGCAGCGAGGGACAGGGGGCTGAAGAGACCCAGTACTTC. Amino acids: CASSEGQGAEETQYF.

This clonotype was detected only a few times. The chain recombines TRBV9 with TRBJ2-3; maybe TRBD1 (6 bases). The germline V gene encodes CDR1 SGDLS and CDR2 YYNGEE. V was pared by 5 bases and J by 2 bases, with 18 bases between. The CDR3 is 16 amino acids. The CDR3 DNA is TGTGCCAGCAGGATTCTAAACAGGGAGCCCACAGATACGCAGTATTTT. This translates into CASRILNREPTDTQYF. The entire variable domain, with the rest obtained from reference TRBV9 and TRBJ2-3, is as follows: DSGVTQTPKHLITATGQRVTLRCSPRSGDLSVYWYQQSLDQGLQFLIQYYNGEERAKGNILERFSAQQFPDLHSELNLSSLELGDSALYFCASRILNREPTDTQYFGPGTRLTVL.

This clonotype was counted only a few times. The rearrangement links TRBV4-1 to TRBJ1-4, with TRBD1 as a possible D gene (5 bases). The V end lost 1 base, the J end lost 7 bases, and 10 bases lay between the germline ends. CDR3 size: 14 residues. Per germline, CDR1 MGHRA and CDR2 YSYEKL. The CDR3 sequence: CASSQGRGPEKLFF. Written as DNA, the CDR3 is TGCGCCAGCAGCCAAGGAAGGGGACCTGAAAAACTGTTTTTT.

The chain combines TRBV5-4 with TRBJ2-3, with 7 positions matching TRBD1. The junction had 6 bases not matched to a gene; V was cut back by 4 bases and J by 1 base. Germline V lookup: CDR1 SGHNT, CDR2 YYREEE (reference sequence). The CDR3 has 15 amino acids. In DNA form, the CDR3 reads TGTGCCAGCAGCCCCCGACAGGGCGGCACAGATACGCAGTATTTT. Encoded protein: CASSPRQGGTDTQYF.

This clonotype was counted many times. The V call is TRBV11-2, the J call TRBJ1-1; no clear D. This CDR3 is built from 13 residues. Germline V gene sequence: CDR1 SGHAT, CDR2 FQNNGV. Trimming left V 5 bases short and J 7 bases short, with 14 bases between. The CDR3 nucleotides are TGTGCCAGCAGCGTATTGAAGACGGATGAAGCTTTCTTT. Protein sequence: CASSVLKTDEAFF.

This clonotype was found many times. The CDR3 DNA sequence: TGTGCCAGCAGCTTATTACGGCAGTTCACAGATACGCAGTATTTT. Protein: CASSLLRQFTDTQYF. The chain recombines TRBV7-9 with TRBJ2-3; D is unresolved. This CDR3 spans 15 amino acids. The ends were cut back, 2 bases at V and 2 bases at J, with 11 bases in the middle. Germline lookup yields CDR1 SEHNR and CDR2 FQNEAQ (reference sequence).

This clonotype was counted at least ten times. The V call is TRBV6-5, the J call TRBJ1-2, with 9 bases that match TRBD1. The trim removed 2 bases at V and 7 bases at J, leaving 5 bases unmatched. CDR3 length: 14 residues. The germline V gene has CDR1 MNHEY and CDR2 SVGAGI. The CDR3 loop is CASSYEQGAFGYTF. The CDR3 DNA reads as TGTGCCAGCAGTTACGAACAGGGGGCGTTTGGCTACACCTTC.

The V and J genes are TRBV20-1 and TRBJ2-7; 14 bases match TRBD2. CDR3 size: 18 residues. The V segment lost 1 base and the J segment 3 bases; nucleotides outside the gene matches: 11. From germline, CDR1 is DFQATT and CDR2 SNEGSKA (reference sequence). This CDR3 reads CSARGGTSGRWLSYEQYF. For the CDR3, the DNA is TGCAGTGCTAGAGGCGGGACTAGCGGGAGATGGTTAAGCTACGAGCAGTACTTC.

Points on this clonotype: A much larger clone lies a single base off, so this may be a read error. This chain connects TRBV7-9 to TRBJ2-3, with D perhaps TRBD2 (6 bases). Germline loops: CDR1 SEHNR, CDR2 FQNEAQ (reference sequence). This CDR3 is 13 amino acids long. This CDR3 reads CASSWEVVDTRYF. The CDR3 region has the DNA TGTGCCAGCAGCTGGGAGGTCGTGGATACGCGGTATTTT.

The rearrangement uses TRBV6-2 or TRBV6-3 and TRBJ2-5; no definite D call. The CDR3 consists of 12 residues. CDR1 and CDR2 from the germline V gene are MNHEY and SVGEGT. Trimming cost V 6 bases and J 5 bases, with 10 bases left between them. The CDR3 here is CASRDGTETQYF. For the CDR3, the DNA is TGTGCCAGCAGGGACGGTACGGAGACCCAGTACTTC.

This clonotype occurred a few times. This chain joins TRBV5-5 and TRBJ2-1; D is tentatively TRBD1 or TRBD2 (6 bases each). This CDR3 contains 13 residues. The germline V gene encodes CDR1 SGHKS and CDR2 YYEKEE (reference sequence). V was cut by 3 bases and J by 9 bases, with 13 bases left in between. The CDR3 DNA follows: TGTGCCAGCAGCTCCCAGGGGAGGCCTGAGCAGTTCTTC. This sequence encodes CASSSQGRPEQFF.

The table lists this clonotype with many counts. CDR3 bases: TGCAGCGCTATCATGGACAGGGGGCTCCCAGATACGCAGTATTTT. This codes for CSAIMDRGLPDTQYF. This rearrangement joins TRBV29-1 to TRBJ2-3; TRBD1 agrees at 11 bases. The V gene's germline CDR1 is SQVTM and CDR2 ANQGSEA. The CDR3 is made up of 15 amino acids. V was pared by 7 bases and J by 4 bases, with 10 bases of the junction left unmatched.

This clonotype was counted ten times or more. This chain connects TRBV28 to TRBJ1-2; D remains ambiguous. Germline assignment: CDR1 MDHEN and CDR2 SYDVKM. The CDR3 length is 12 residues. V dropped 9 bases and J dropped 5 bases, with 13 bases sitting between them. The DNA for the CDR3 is TGTGCCAGTGCAGCTTCTACTTATGGCTACACCTTC. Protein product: CASAASTYGYTF.